This TCR beta chain comes out of a study of beta chain features in type 1 diabetes. Details on this clone: Its antigen is not identified.

Regarding the study as a whole: Unsettled here was the matter of whether HLA type influences TCRB rearrangement. There were fewer insertions and more deletions at the VDJ junctions of type 1 diabetes patients. The cDNA sequencing approach could over-represent high-TCR-expressing cells.

Sequencing targeted expressed TCRB transcripts, as all isolated RNA had been reverse transcribed. Libraries were prepared by immunoSEQ multiplex PCR; TCRdb keeps only in-frame clonotypes and omits some of them. The top ten hold more than 0.045% of the sample, which has around 500,000 clones, more than 9.5% seen once. Trimming cost V 3 bases and J 5 bases, with 15 bases left between them. CDR1 SGDLS and CDR2 YYNGEE come from the germline V gene. This CDR3 region has 14 residues. Sequenced input: naive CD4+ T cells from blood. The TCR sequence derives from a woman in her late teens or twenties in good health. The chain is built from TRBV9 and TRBJ2-7; possible D gene TRBD2, 5 bases. The CDR3 DNA reads as TGTGCCAGCAGCGCGACTATCTCCAGCCACGAGCAGTACTTC. It codes for CASSATISSHEQYF.